The present entry profiles one TCR beta chain with its context. The protocol was immunoSEQ multiplex PCR, while the TCRdb copy is restricted to in-frame clones and leaves out a portion. The data contain over 120,000 clones, roughly nine tenths of them singletons. This CDR3 contains 14 residues. The germline V gene has CDR1 SGHAT and CDR2 FQNNGV. V gave up 4 bases and J gave up 4 bases; unmatched junction bases: 3. The record originates from a study of T cell responses to AZD1222 COVID-19 vaccine. This specimen consisted of peripheral blood, obtained on day 0 of AZD1222 vaccination. The sequence was obtained from an adult in good health. This chain joins TRBV11-2 and TRBJ2-1; 8 nucleotides agree with TRBD2. The DNA of the CDR3 is TGTGCCAGCAGCTCGACTAGCGTTTACAATGAGCAGTTCTTC. Translated, it gives CASSSTSVYNEQFF.